One sample yielded the 29 T cell receptor beta chains listed below, sequenced in a study of monozygotic twins with inflammatory bowel disease. From the 5' RACE reads, TCRdb lists one entry per CDR3 protein and no DNA. The repertoire table contains around 140,000 distinct CDR3 sequences. Material for sequencing was blood. The source is a human donor with ulcerative colitis or Crohn's disease, or a healthy co-twin of an affected twin (not recorded which).

This CDR3 reads CTSEGGGSNEQFF. The chain couples TRBV29-1 to TRBJ2-1; the D call from TCRdb, TRBD1, cannot be confirmed without DNA. The germline CDR1 and CDR2 sequences are SQVTM and ANQGSEA. The CDR3 consists of 13 residues.

The J gene is TRBJ1-1, the V gene TRBV20-1; TCRdb reports TRBD1, a call that lacks DNA to check it against. This CDR3 is built from 15 residues. Germline lookup yields CDR1 DFQATT and CDR2 SNEGSKA (reference sequence). The CDR3: CSARGPAGVNTEAFF.

The chain employs TRBV27 and TRBJ2-4; absent DNA, TCRdb's TRBD1 call cannot be checked. In germline, CDR1 is MNHEY, CDR2 SMNVEV (reference sequence). CDR3 length: 15 amino acids. CDR3 residues: CASNKISGGENIQYF.

The V and J genes are TRBV7-8 and TRBJ1-5; the D call from TCRdb, TRBD1, cannot be confirmed without DNA. CDR1 and CDR2 from the germline V gene are SGHVS and FQNEAQ. The CDR3 loop spans 18 amino acids. CDR3 loop: CASSLGDGSLGSNQPQHF.

The chain has TRBV6-5 and TRBJ1-6; the TCRdb call, TRBD1, lacks DNA for checking. The germline CDR1 and CDR2 sequences are MNHEY and SVGAGI. The CDR3 contains 13 residues. This CDR3 reads CAIGTDHNSPLHF.

This chain connects TRBV27 to TRBJ2-7. The CDR3 is 13 residues long. Germline lookup yields CDR1 MNHEY and CDR2 SMNVEV (reference sequence). CDR3 residues: CASSLGFLGEQYF.

J is TRBJ1-1 and V is TRBV5-5. Germline CDR1 is SGHKS and CDR2 is YYEKEE (reference sequence). The CDR3 consists of 14 residues. The CDR3 loop is CASSLVPETPRAFF. The complete variable domain, with remaining parts taken from reference TRBV5-5 and TRBJ1-1, reads DAGVTQSPTHLIKTRGQQVTLRCSPISGHKSVSWYQQVLGQGPQFIFQYYEKEERGRGNFPDRFSARQFPNYSSELNVNALLLGDSALYLCASSLVPETPRAFFGQGTRLTVV.

The genes are TRBV20-1 and TRBJ1-2; the D call of TRBD1 rests on TCRdb alone, since no DNA is present to check it. CDR1 and CDR2 (germline): DFQATT, SNEGSKA (reference sequence). The CDR3 has 15 amino acids. This chain's CDR3 is CSATYPGRNDYGYTF.

This chain joins TRBV20-1 and TRBJ2-5; TCRdb outputs TRBD1, but without DNA this stays unchecked. The CDR3 length is 15 residues. Germline CDR1 is DFQATT and CDR2 is SNEGSKA (reference sequence). The chain's CDR3 is CSANPFGDWQETQYF.

The V and J genes are TRBV5-6 and TRBJ2-3; TCRdb's D call, TRBD1, is unchecked because there is no DNA. Germline CDR1 reads SGHDT; CDR2 reads YYEEEE. This CDR3 contains 14 residues. CDR3 in amino acids: CASSLGQITDTQYF.

The chain is built from TRBV20-1 and TRBJ2-5; TCRdb calls TRBD1, which cannot be checked without DNA. This CDR3 region has 13 residues. Germline V gene lookup returns CDR1 DFQATT and CDR2 SNEGSKA (reference sequence). The CDR3 protein is CSAPTGAQETQYF.

This sequence joins TRBV11-2 and TRBJ2-3; as DNA is missing, the TRBD2 call by TCRdb cannot be tested. Germline CDR1 is SGHAT and CDR2 is FQNNGV. The CDR3 loop spans 18 amino acids. CDR3 residues: CASSLVPGTSGGTDTQYF.

The rearrangement links TRBV20-1 to TRBJ2-1; TCRdb lists TRBD2, though no DNA is available to test this call. The CDR3 is made up of 16 amino acids. The germline V gene has CDR1 DFQATT and CDR2 SNEGSKA (reference sequence). The CDR3: CSIVPDGPDIYNEQFF.

The V call is TRBV30, the J call TRBJ1-2; TCRdb outputs TRBD1, but without DNA this stays unchecked. The germline CDR1 and CDR2 sequences are GTSNPN and SVGIG (reference sequence). The CDR3 covers 13 residues. The chain's CDR3 is CAWLVGGMGGYTF.

The V call is TRBV20-1, the J call TRBJ2-7. The germline gives CDR1 DFQATT, CDR2 SNEGSKA (reference sequence). The CDR3 covers 13 residues. CDR3 protein: CSARDFSSYEQYF.

V usage is TRBV27 and J usage is TRBJ2-7; TCRdb's D gene call, TRBD2, goes unchecked for lack of DNA. CDR1 is MNHEY, CDR2 SMNVEV, per germline (reference sequence). This CDR3 is built from 14 residues. CDR3 protein: CASSWRPNSYEQYF.

The V call is TRBV5-1, the J call TRBJ2-2; without DNA, the TCRdb call of TRBD1 cannot be checked. The CDR3 has 15 residues. Germline values: CDR1 SGHRS, CDR2 YFSETQ. This chain's CDR3 is CASSRDRARTGELFF.

V usage is TRBV6-5 and J usage is TRBJ2-1; TCRdb designates TRBD2, a call that cannot be tested without DNA. Germline CDR1 and CDR2: MNHEY and SVGAGI. This CDR3 region has 16 residues. CDR3 region: CASRGTSGALYNEQFF.

J is TRBJ2-1 and V is TRBV24-1; TCRdb reports TRBD2, a call that lacks DNA to check it against. CDR1 and CDR2 (germline): KGHDR, SFDVKD. The CDR3 spans 14 residues. Here the CDR3 reads CATSLAGMNNEQFF.

The rearrangement joins TRBV7-2 to TRBJ1-5; TCRdb selects TRBD1, and the lack of DNA leaves this call unchecked. The CDR3 is 14 residues long. Germline CDR1 SGHTA, CDR2 FQGNSA. The CDR3 protein is CASSRTGRHQPQHF.

V usage is TRBV7-2 and J usage is TRBJ2-7; TCRdb designates TRBD2, a call that cannot be tested without DNA. Germline loops: CDR1 SGHTA, CDR2 FQGNSA. The CDR3 length is 14 residues. CDR3 sequence reads: CASSRGPLSYEQYF.

The rearrangement links TRBV7-9 to TRBJ2-5; TCRdb names TRBD2, which stays unverified in the absence of DNA. Germline CDR1 reads SEHNR; CDR2 reads FQNEAQ (reference sequence). This CDR3 contains 11 residues. The CDR3: CASGPQETQYF.

The V gene is TRBV20-1, the J gene TRBJ1-1; TCRdb's assignment of TRBD1 cannot be checked, as there is no DNA. The germline V gene encodes CDR1 DFQATT and CDR2 SNEGSKA (reference sequence). The CDR3 sequence is 14 residues long. CDR3 sequence reads: CSARGMTGLGEAFF.

The chain employs TRBV6-2 or TRBV6-3 and TRBJ1-6; TCRdb names TRBD1, which stays unverified in the absence of DNA. The CDR3 is made up of 18 amino acids. CDR1 and CDR2 (germline): MNHEY, SVGEGT. CDR3 protein: CASSYTRDRGESYSPLHF.

This chain links TRBV28 with TRBJ1-5. Germline loops: CDR1 MDHEN, CDR2 SYDVKM. CDR3 size: 15 residues. This CDR3 reads CASSLEAGGYQPQHF.

CDR3 amino acids: CASSPASIGGYEQYF. This chain joins TRBV18 and TRBJ2-7; TCRdb's D call, TRBD1, is unchecked because there is no DNA. The CDR3 totals 15 residues. Germline V gives CDR1 KGHSH, CDR2 LQKENI.

The rearrangement uses TRBV28 and TRBJ2-5; TCRdb returns TRBD2, unconfirmable since there is no DNA. Germline assignment: CDR1 MDHEN and CDR2 SYDVKM. CDR3 size: 15 residues. Here the CDR3 reads CASSSERLHQETQYF.

The chain recombines TRBV28 with TRBJ2-7; TCRdb reports TRBD2, a call that lacks DNA to check it against. The CDR3 consists of 15 residues. In germline, CDR1 is MDHEN, CDR2 SYDVKM. The CDR3 sequence: CASSLASGRTHEQYF.

The genes are TRBV27 and TRBJ1-5; no DNA is available, so the TRBD1 call from TCRdb remains unchecked. Germline assignment: CDR1 MNHEY and CDR2 SMNVEV (reference sequence). The CDR3 totals 16 residues. The CDR3 region is CASSSAGGIGNQPQHF.